The TCR beta chain under discussion was sequenced for a study of blood T cells in healthy people across ages. It was with a sample-barcoded 5' primer and a J-beta primer mix that a second PCR of about 6 to 12 cycles was run. Each CDR3 protein gets one entry after TCRdb re-called the 5' RACE reads with MiXCR. This table has hundreds of thousands of distinct CDR3 sequences, 35% to 50% appearing once. Comments on this clonotype: Its antigen is still unknown.

Study-wide points: Diversity of TCR beta per million T cells declined in a roughly linear way with age.

Sequenced: blood. The TCR originated in an elderly man in good health.

CDR3 bases: TGTGCCAGCAGCTTAACTGCTCGGAGTTCCACAGATACGCAGTATTTT. Encoded protein: CASSLTARSSTDTQYF. The chain has TRBV7-2 and TRBJ2-3; D is ambiguous. With 2 bases removed from V and 2 bases from J, the gap between germline ends came to 14 bases. This CDR3 comprises 16 residues. Looked up from germline, CDR1 is SGHTA and CDR2 is FQGNSA.